This paragraph covers one T cell receptor (beta chain) sequence. It has no known antigen specificity. Per-base quality was not reported, and no clone a single base away is much larger than it. These data come from a study of cytomegalovirus exposure and HLA in healthy donors (dated by TCRdb to about 2017). General notes on the study: An earlier analysis of some 600 of the donors reported over 250 Gb of sequence data and around 110 million unique TCR beta sequences obtained from approximately 180 million T cells. The study aimed to test whether signatures of past pathogen exposure could be identified by cataloging public T cell receptors. Among roughly 370 genotyped donors of the cohort, an average of 235,054 unique TCR beta nucleotide sequences were sequenced per donor, around 20% of them non-productive. The study used immunosequencing to profile the T cell repertoires of hundreds of subjects and linked those repertoires to cytomegalovirus serostatus. An early release covering approximately 600 HLA-typed donors comprised approximately 290 gigabases of sequencing data and approximately 85 million unique TCR sequences. High-throughput TCR immunosequencing, statistical association of individual TCRs with disease status, and machine learning were combined to predict cytomegalovirus infection status. Class I and class II HLA loci were covered by the typing at four-digit resolution. In the later analysis, no new phenotypic data were used to find candidate immune exposures; instead, reliance was placed on TCR beta sequences and their occurrence across donors. A later analysis re-analyzed previously published TCR beta repertoires from 600 to 850 donors and added high-resolution HLA genotyping to study TCR occurrence patterns. Alongside the repertoire data, information on donor age, sex, ethnicity and CMV serostatus was compiled. Among the roughly 380 genotyped donors, roughly 80% belonged to the genetic ancestry cluster associated with self-reported Caucasian donors. Four to six DR-DQ haplotypes were handled as single units for association and clustering, since linkage in the cohort was strong. A later genetic analysis used genome-wide SNP genotypes for about 60% of the roughly 700 donors, treating that subset as a discovery cohort. The number of typed donors differed by locus: roughly 629-640 for A, B, C, DRB1 and DQB1; some 500 for DQA1; around 580 for DPA1; and about 450 for DPB1. Every discovery cohort repertoire had been produced on one sequencing platform. In addition to the first cohort of 650 to 750 subjects, a separate validation cohort of 130 or so different subjects was used. In an earlier analysis of 587 of the donors, high-throughput TCR beta sequencing was used to judge whether each TCR beta V gene segment behaved as functional or pseudogenic. What the research found in general, with its limitations: At a false discovery rate of 0.05, a later analysis linked around 15,000 TCR beta sequences to specific HLA alleles. Some IMGT-functional V segments, including TRBV6-2 and TRBV6-3, could not be distinguished by the 87-base-pair reads and were therefore excluded. Roughly uniform sequencing depth across donors was assumed in presence/absence analyses, although this assumption may not hold. Seventeen rarely observed V segments, including chromosome 9 orphons, were excluded from the earlier analysis of just under 600 of the donors because counts were too low. Correlated functional status among segregating V segments might reflect linkage disequilibrium, but an unknown experimental factor could not be ruled out. According to a later analysis, most CMV-associated TCR beta chains appeared to be HLA-restricted, and the HLA associations seemed to be driven largely by CMV exposure. Most TCR sequences were observed very rarely across donors, whereas some public TCRs were present in many individuals. The classifier was reported to diagnose cytomegalovirus status with high specificity and sensitivity in both the original and validation cohorts. HLA typing was unavailable for some donors at each locus, so association tests used only the typed subset. In a later genetic analysis, a missense DCLRE1C variant was associated with V-gene and J-gene trimming of TCR beta chains, and the association was replicated in an independent cohort. In a later analysis, HLA-associated TCR beta chains were found to be more clonally expanded and to have lower generation probabilities than equally common non-associated chains. A cluster of highly shared sequence variants was judged likely to be a technical artifact of the sequencing pipeline. The cohort was sequenced for TCR beta chains only, and without alpha or paired-chain data the features that could be detected were limited. A few of the identified cytomegalovirus-associated TCR beta chains were confirmed in vitro to be specific for cytomegalovirus antigens. According to a later analysis, TCR association rates differed among HLA loci, with DRB1 alleles showing the most associated TCRs and HLA-C alleles showing the fewest. Broadly in line with IMGT annotations, most TCR beta V segments showed up in productive rearrangements about 87% or about 30% of the time in an earlier analysis of around 550 of the donors. A later analysis reported that several top co-occurrence clusters appeared linked to parvovirus B19, influenza, CMV and Epstein-Barr virus. A further reported finding was that TCR beta sequences accurately predicted the HLA-A and HLA-B alleles for most subjects in the first cohort. A total of 150 to 200 TCR beta chains were listed by the study as associated with cytomegalovirus. According to the authors, the approach could potentially be generalized to other disease states and immunological phenotypes. Assigning TCR associations to individual alleles was difficult when HLA alleles, especially DR and DQ, strongly co-occurred. For the cohort, immune exposure information was limited to CMV serostatus. A later genetic analysis reported fewer N-insertions in productive TCRs among donors in an Asian-associated ancestry cluster than the approximately 670-donor mean.

The cohort comprised around 700 healthy bone marrow donors. All cohort members were sampled while nominally healthy, although unrecorded immune exposures were likely present. The donor tested CMV seropositive and was one of the 289 seropositive cohort members. Each donor provided a peripheral blood sample, and peripheral blood mononuclear cells were used for TCR beta sequencing. The Qiagen DNeasy Blood Extraction Kit was used to extract genomic DNA from the blood cell samples. Libraries came from the immunoSEQ multiplex PCR assay. For the multiplex PCR, a mixture combining 60 forward primers for TCR Vbeta segments and 13 reverse primers for TCR Jbeta segments was used. A multiplex PCR assay on genomic DNA amplified the CDR3 region of rearranged TCR beta genes. Amplified TCR beta libraries were sequenced as 87-base-pair reads on the Illumina HiSeq System. The authors processed their data as follows. A later analysis tallied roughly 76 million unique TCR beta chains across the 666 repertoires, and some 10 million of those chains were shared by two or more donors. To remove PCR and sequencing errors, raw reads were error-corrected and collapsed into unique sequences using a nearest-neighbor algorithm that merged closely related sequences. V, D and J gene segments were assigned by aligning CDR3 sequences to IMGT reference sequences. For a sequence to be retained, at least a six-nucleotide match to both a V gene segment and a J gene segment was required. Rearrangements were classified as productive when the CDR3 lacked stop codons and remained in frame with V and J, and all other rearrangements were classified as non-productive. CDR3 was defined by IMGT convention, running from the second conserved V-encoded cysteine to the conserved J-encoded phenylalanine. In an earlier analysis of 550 to 650 of the donors, sequences lacking an unambiguous match to a single V gene segment were excluded. In an earlier analysis of 450 to 700 of the donors, V segments were called functional above 56.7% productive rearrangements and were called segregating when the between-donor standard deviation exceeded 5%. A statistical classification framework was built to diagnose cytomegalovirus status from the catalog of TCR beta chain sequences. In a later analysis, TCR nucleotide sequences were compared against IMGT/GENE-DB human TR gene sequences so that V and J genes could be assigned. A later analysis assigned CDR3 sequences and most-parsimonious VDJ recombination scenarios with the TCRdist pipeline. In a later analysis, each TCR beta chain was defined by its CDR3 amino acid sequence together with its V-gene family, and reads without a unique V-gene family were excluded. In a later analysis, 450 to 600 highly shared, low-generation-probability nucleotide sequences were removed to address suspected cross-contamination and a sequencing artifact. For each public chain, a later analysis derived a clonal expansion index from normalized ranks of inferred template counts within each repertoire. Generation probabilities in a later analysis came from a VDJ recombination model fitted to out-of-frame rearrangements, and those results were checked against IGoR. A later analysis scored TCR-TCR, TCR-HLA and TCR-CMV co-occurrence with hypergeometric tests, applying a repertoire-size bias correction to TCR pairs. In a later analysis, false discovery rates were estimated by permuting HLA or CMV assignments 20 times. In a later analysis, co-occurring TCRs were grouped using DBSCAN, and TCRdist sequence similarity was added for clustering within HLA-allele-positive subsets. For co-occurrence clustering, repertoires with fewer than 30,000 or more than 120,000 public chains were excluded, along with 5 or 6 repertoires with anomalous nucleotide sharing. TCRdb retrieved this table from immuneACCESS and kept in-frame rearrangements only. Not all clones are present; in checked studies, unresolved V genes account for under half, and no reason is known for the remainder. The V and J calls and clone size are taken from that table; D and trimming were inferred from the DNA. This sample holds over 200,000 clones; approximately 70% were observed only once. The ten top clones hold 2% to 3% of the sample.

CDR1 and CDR2 are drawn from the germline V gene (reference sequence): LNHDA, SQIVND. The CDR3 sequence holds 12 residues, the cysteine and phenylalanine included. Just CDR3 DNA is preserved here, 36 bases in frame from base 1. V loses 7 bases of germline sequence and J loses 1 base, and the interval between the two ends is 7 bases. The sequenced material came from PBMCs. The TCR sequence derives from a man aged 35-49 years in good health and CMV-seropositive. The sequence is built from TRBV19 and TRBJ1-1, with an unclear D gene assignment. The DNA sequence reads TGTGCCAGTACTCTAGGGAACACTGAAGCTTTCTTT. It is translated as CASTLGNTEAFF.